This passage covers 14 T cell receptor beta chains from one sample sequenced in a study of metastatic and nonmetastatic thyroid tumors. No patient had received any treatment before thyroid surgery. TCRdb re-called clones via MiXCR from the PCR reads. Here the sample spans about 32,000 clones, about 19% being singletons. Sequencing input: blood. All receptors derive from a female donor with papillary thyroid cancer or a benign thyroid nodule (not recorded which). Some clones in this sample may be carry-over from other donors' samples.

This clone occurred a few times. One end of the junction varies from germline; a read error may be responsible. V gene TRBV4-2 combines with J gene TRBJ2-1, with D perhaps matching TRBD2 (5 bases). The V gene's germline CDR1 is LGHNA and CDR2 YNFKEQ. The CDR3 sequence is 13 residues long. The CDR3 DNA reads as TGTGCCAGCAGCCAAGAGTCGGGATTCGCCGAGTTTTTC. Its protein product is CASSQESGFAEFF.

This clone was seen repeatedly, ten times or more. This CDR3 is missing its conserved last phenylalanine or tryptophan, likely due to a read error. The chain has TRBV2 and TRBJ2-1; D remains ambiguous. Trimming cost V 2 bases and J 7 bases, with 6 bases left between them. The CDR3 totals 12 residues. Per the germline V gene, CDR1 is SNHLY and CDR2 is FYNNEI. The chain's CDR3 is CASSELGNEQFL. Written as DNA, the CDR3 is TGTGCCAGCAGTGAATTAGGGAATGAGCAGTTCCTC.

With respect to this clone: Sequence at one end of the junction differs from germline and may be a read error. The chain recombines TRBV20-1 with TRBJ2-1, with 10 bases matching TRBD2. Germline V gene lookup returns CDR1 DFQATT and CDR2 SNEGSKA (reference sequence). CDR3 length: 15 residues. This chain's CDR3 is CSASHKAGGSSEQFF. Written as DNA, the CDR3 is TGCAGTGCTAGTCATAAAGCGGGGGGGTCAAGTGAGCAGTTCTTT.

This clone was recorded at least ten times. In DNA, the CDR3 is TGTGCCAGCTCACCGACTAGCGGGGCTACAGATACGCAGTATTTT. It yields the protein CASSPTSGATDTQYF. The V gene is TRBV18, the J gene TRBJ2-3; 11 nucleotides agree with TRBD2. V lost 3 bases to trimming and J lost 3 bases; unmatched junction nucleotides: 2. The CDR3 spans 15 residues. Germline values: CDR1 KGHSH, CDR2 LQKENI. The full variable domain, with the rest looked up from reference TRBV18 and TRBJ2-3, is NAGVMQNPRHLVRRRGQEARLRCSPMKGHSHVYWYRQLPEEGLKFMVYLQKENIIDESGMPKERFSAEFPKEGPSILRIQQVVRGDSAAYFCASSPTSGATDTQYFGPGTRLTVL.

This clone has at least ten counts. The chain has TRBV5-4 and TRBJ2-5; tentatively, D is TRBD2 (6 bases). The CDR3 is made up of 14 amino acids. CDR1 and CDR2 from the germline V gene are SGHNT and YYREEE (reference sequence). The V and J ends lost 0 bases and 4 bases respectively, with 10 bases between them. Here the CDR3 reads CASSLEAGRETQYF. CDR3 in DNA: TGTGCCAGCAGCTTGGAGGCGGGGCGAGAGACCCAGTACTTC.

By share, this clone ranks as medium-sized. V usage is TRBV20-1 and J usage is TRBJ1-5; 10 nucleotides line up with TRBD1. This CDR3 is 15 amino acids long. Trimming took 4 bases from V and 5 from J; bases not matched to a gene: 8. In germline, CDR1 is DFQATT, CDR2 SNEGSKA (reference sequence). This CDR3 is CSAIPDRGIDQPQHF. In DNA, the CDR3 is TGCAGTGCTATACCGGACAGGGGGATTGATCAGCCCCAGCATTTT.

Only one count was recorded for this clone. V and J are TRBV11-2 and TRBJ2-1; 8 bases fit TRBD2. This CDR3 comprises 16 residues. J was trimmed by 6 bases and V by 1 base; bases with no gene match: 8. CDR1 is SGHAT and CDR2 is FQNNGV in the germline V gene. CDR3 coding DNA: TGTGCCAGCAGCTTAGGGGCAGCGGGAGTCCGCAATGAGCAGTTCTTC. It translates to CASSLGAAGVRNEQFF.

In this sample, this clone turned up many times. The chain couples TRBV5-1 to TRBJ2-2; possible D gene TRBD1, 6 bases. This CDR3 is 14 amino acids long. Trimming left V 3 bases short and J 6 bases short, with 12 bases between. CDR1 and CDR2 (germline): SGHRS, YFSETQ. The CDR3 reads CASSSSQGSGELFF. DNA for the CDR3: TGCGCCAGCAGCTCGTCGCAGGGGTCCGGGGAGCTGTTTTTT.

This clone was detected many times. The conserved closing phenylalanine or tryptophan is absent in this CDR3, likely reflecting a read error. No DNA is shown, since the ends of the CDR3 on it are uncertain; the CDR3 is the one TCRdb lists. This chain joins TRBV14 and TRBJ2-7; the D call in the table, TRBD2, was not verified against the DNA. The length of the CDR3 is 9 amino acids, counting both ends. Germline V gene sequence: CDR1 SGHDN, CDR2 FVKESK. CDR3 sequence: CASSQNLAG.

This chain links TRBV10-1 with TRBJ1-2; 7 bases are a match to TRBD1. The trim removed 6 bases at V and 6 bases at J, leaving 7 bases unmatched. The length of the CDR3 is 13 residues. Germline V gene lookup returns CDR1 WNHNN and CDR2 SYGVQD (reference sequence). CDR3: CASRTQGRDGYTF. CDR3 coding DNA: TGCGCCAGCAGAACACAGGGGAGGGATGGCTACACCTTC.

By share of the sample, this clone is medium-sized. The rearrangement uses TRBV13 and TRBJ2-2; D gene uncertain. V was pared by 0 bases and J by 3 bases, with 8 bases between. The CDR3 is 15 amino acids. Germline values: CDR1 PRHDT, CDR2 FYEKMQ (reference sequence). CDR3 nucleotide sequence: TGTGCCAGCAGCTTAGGCCCAGGAGACACCGGGGAGCTGTTTTTT. This encodes CASSLGPGDTGELFF.

This clone was picked up many times. V gene TRBV7-9 combines with J gene TRBJ1-2; TRBD1 is a possible D gene (5 bases). This CDR3 comprises 12 residues. Deletions cut 5 bases from V and 8 bases from J, with 12 bases between. The germline gives CDR1 SEHNR, CDR2 FQNEAQ (reference sequence). CDR3 loop: CASSREGAGYTF. The CDR3 bases are TGTGCCAGCAGCCGGGAAGGGGCGGGCTACACCTTC. Full variable domain (outside the CDR3, taken from reference TRBV7-9 and TRBJ1-2): DTGVSQNPRHKITKRGQNVTFRCDPISEHNRLYWYRQTLGQGPEFLTYFQNEAQLEKSRLLSDRFSAERPKGSFSTLEIQRTEQGDSAMYLCASSREGAGYTFGSGTRLTVV.

This clone was detected many times. The chain uses TRBV19 and TRBJ2-1; D call uncertain. CDR1 LNHDA and CDR2 SQIVND come from the germline V gene (reference sequence). The CDR3 is 13 amino acids. V was shortened by 8 bases and J by 0 bases, with 8 bases between the two germline ends. The CDR3 DNA reads as TGTGCCAGTGGGCCTTACTCCTACAATGAGCAGTTCTTC. It codes for CASGPYSYNEQFF.

By share, this clone ranks as medium-sized (0.01 to 0.1%). Here the CDR3 DNA reads TGTGCCAGCAGCCAAGGAGAGGGAATGGAGCAGTACTTC. Translated, it gives CASSQGEGMEQYF. The rearrangement joins TRBV3-1 to TRBJ2-7, with a weak D call TRBD2 (5 bases). Per germline, CDR1 LGHDT and CDR2 YNNKEL (reference sequence). The V and J ends lost 1 base and 7 bases respectively, with 11 bases between them. This CDR3 spans 13 amino acids.